This record concerns one T cell receptor beta chain sequence. Germline V lookup: CDR1 SGDLS, CDR2 YYNGEE. J was trimmed by 2 bases and V by 4 bases; bases with no gene match: 9. The CDR3 extends over 15 amino acids. These data come from a study of blood T cell repertoires in COVID-19. Study as a whole: T cells, B-cell-depleted T cells, or PBMCs supplied cDNA or gDNA.

Using immunoSEQ multiplex PCR, the repertoire was profiled, and TCRdb retains in-frame clones only, with some absent. Of roughly 130,000 clones listed, approximately 80% were seen once; the top ten hold about 2%. The TCR was taken from a man between 65 and 85 years old with acute or convalescent COVID-19. The source material was peripheral blood. This chain links TRBV9 with TRBJ2-7; TRBD1 matches 7 bases. The CDR3 here is CASSPPGQIPYEQYF. The CDR3 DNA reads as TGTGCCAGCAGCCCTCCGGGACAGATTCCCTACGAGCAGTACTTC.